This is a list of T cell receptor beta chains from one sample in a study of T cell responses to AZD1222 COVID-19 vaccine. Sequencing used immunoSEQ multiplex PCR; TCRdb keeps in-frame clones, though not all of them. This sample has roughly 110,000 clones; roughly 91% occur once, and the top ten carry around 7.6%. The source was peripheral blood, collected 28 days after the second AZD1222 dose. The receptors derive from an adult who received the AZD1222 COVID-19 vaccine. Both conserved end residues are part of each CDR3. Fields, in order: V gene, D gene, clone size, J gene, CDR3 DNA, CDR3 protein. A D gene is named only where the DNA matches it firmly. Not every row has a clone size; where given, it reads once, few, many or a size class.

V: TRBV19
D: TRBD2
size: NA
J: TRBJ2-7
DNA: TGTGCCAGTAGTCCCGGGACTAGCACCCACGAGCAGTACTTC
CDR3: CASSPGTSTHEQYF

V: TRBV12-3/TRBV12-4
D: NA
size: NA
J: TRBJ1-1
DNA: TGTGCCAGCAGTTTCGCGGTAGACACTGAAGCTTTCTTT
CDR3: CASSFAVDTEAFF

V: TRBV7-2
D: NA
size: once
J: TRBJ2-7
DNA: TGTGCCAGCAGCTTATCCGGAAGGACTTACGAGCAGTACTTC
CDR3: CASSLSGRTYEQYF

V: TRBV27
D: TRBD2
size: few
J: TRBJ2-1
DNA: TGTGCCAGCAACCGGCGGGGGAGCTCCTACAATGAGCAGTTCTTC
CDR3: CASNRRGSSYNEQFF

V: TRBV5-4
D: TRBD1
size: NA
J: TRBJ1-3
DNA: TGTGCCAGCAGCCCTGACAGGGGGGGAAACACCATATATTTT
CDR3: CASSPDRGGNTIYF

V: TRBV4-1
D: TRBD2
size: NA
J: TRBJ2-7
DNA: TGCGCCAGCAGCCACGCGGGGACTACCCAATACGAGCAGTACTTC
CDR3: CASSHAGTTQYEQYF

V: TRBV18
D: TRBD1
size: NA
J: TRBJ1-2
DNA: TGTGCCAGCTCAGCGGGACAGGGGGATAACTATGGCTACACCTTC
CDR3: CASSAGQGDNYGYTF

V: TRBV6-5
D: TRBD1
size: NA
J: TRBJ1-2
DNA: TGTGCCAGCAGTTCCCCAGGGGGTGCTAACTATGGCTACACCTTC
CDR3: CASSSPGGANYGYTF

V: TRBV9
D: NA
size: NA
J: TRBJ2-2
DNA: TGTGCCAGCAGCGTAGCTGAAGTCCGGGGCAAGCTGTTTTTT
CDR3: CASSVAEVRGKLFF

V: TRBV6-5
D: NA
size: NA
J: TRBJ1-2
DNA: TGTGCCAGCAGTTACTCTGGCAGGTCCGCTAATGGCTACACCTTC
CDR3: CASSYSGRSANGYTF

V: TRBV4-3
D: TRBD1
size: NA
J: TRBJ1-2
DNA: TGCGCCAGCAGCCAAGGAACCACAGGGGGCGGGTATGGCTACACCTTC
CDR3: CASSQGTTGGGYGYTF

V: TRBV10-3
D: TRBD1
size: once
J: TRBJ2-7
DNA: TGTGCCATCAGCCTTCACGGGGGACAGGGATCGGACGAGCAGTACTTC
CDR3: CAISLHGGQGSDEQYF

V: TRBV19
D: NA
size: NA
J: TRBJ2-3
DNA: TGTGCCAGTCGGACAGAGAGCACAGATACGCAGTATTTT
CDR3: CASRTESTDTQYF

V: TRBV4-2
D: TRBD1
size: NA
J: TRBJ2-7
DNA: TGTGCCAGCAGCCAAGGACAGGGTACGTCTGAGCAGTACTTC
CDR3: CASSQGQGTSEQYF

V: TRBV11-3
D: NA
size: NA
J: TRBJ2-5
DNA: TGTGCCAGCAGCCGTCAGGGCCAGGGAGAGACCCAGTACTTC
CDR3: CASSRQGQGETQYF

V: TRBV2
D: NA
size: once
J: TRBJ2-7
DNA: TGTGCCAGCATAATGTTGGCCGGAGTAGCCGGGTCGCAGCAGTACTTC
CDR3: CASIMLAGVAGSQQYF

V: TRBV10-1
D: TRBD1
size: few
J: TRBJ1-5
DNA: TGCGCCAGCAACCCTCATCGTTCCGGGACAGTAGTTGACAAGGGACACAATCAGCCCCAGCATTTT
CDR3: CASNPHRSGTVVDKGHNQPQHF

V: TRBV27
D: NA
size: NA
J: TRBJ2-7
DNA: TGTGCCAGCAGTACCATTGGGCCCGCGATCTACGAGCAGTACTTC
CDR3: CASSTIGPAIYEQYF

V: TRBV7-2
D: TRBD1
size: NA
J: TRBJ1-1
DNA: TGTGCCAGCAGCGCGCGTCCGGGACAGGGCTGGGCTTTCTTT
CDR3: CASSARPGQGWAFF

V: TRBV21-1
D: NA
size: NA
J: TRBJ1-5
DNA: TGTGCCAGCAGACCCGAGACGGATGGATCCGGCAATCAGCCCCAGCATTTT
CDR3: CASRPETDGSGNQPQHF

V: TRBV18
D: NA
size: once
J: TRBJ2-2
DNA: TGTGCCAGCTCACCAACTCTTACGGGTGGCACCGGGGAGCTGTTTTTT
CDR3: CASSPTLTGGTGELFF

V: TRBV7-2
D: TRBD1
size: NA
J: TRBJ1-5
DNA: TGTGCCAGCAGCACCACAGGGGTAAGGCAGCCCCAGCATTTT
CDR3: CASSTTGVRQPQHF

V: TRBV6-6
D: NA
size: NA
J: TRBJ2-1
DNA: TGTGCCAGCAGTTTCCTTTACAATGAGCAGTTCTTC
CDR3: CASSFLYNEQFF

V: TRBV10-3
D: NA
size: once
J: TRBJ1-6
DNA: TGTGCCATCTCGGGCGGGGGGGGAAGCTCCTATAATTCACCCCTCCACTTT
CDR3: CAISGGGGSSYNSPLHF